This record covers a single T cell receptor (beta chain). No antigen is known for it. This entry belongs to a study of cytomegalovirus exposure and HLA in healthy donors. This CDR3 spans 14 amino acids. Germline V gene data show CDR1 as SGHNT and CDR2 as YENEEA. Trimming pared 11 bases from V and 0 bases from J, leaving 15 bases between. Study-level findings and limits: Excluded were some V segments that proved indistinguishable, including TRBV6-2 and TRBV6-3.

The PCR made use of 60 Vbeta and 13 Jbeta primers. Clones were sequenced by immunoSEQ multiplex PCR, and TCRdb holds only the in-frame ones, with some missing. The table lists about 140,000 clones, less than 80% of them singletons. J is TRBJ2-3 and V is TRBV11-3; D perhaps matches TRBD1 (6 bases). This TCR came from a man between 50 and 59 years old in good health and CMV-seropositive. Input material: PBMCs. CDR3 DNA sequence: TGTGCCTGCCGAGGGGGAGCGAGCACAGATACGCAGTATTTT. Encoded protein: CACRGGASTDTQYF.